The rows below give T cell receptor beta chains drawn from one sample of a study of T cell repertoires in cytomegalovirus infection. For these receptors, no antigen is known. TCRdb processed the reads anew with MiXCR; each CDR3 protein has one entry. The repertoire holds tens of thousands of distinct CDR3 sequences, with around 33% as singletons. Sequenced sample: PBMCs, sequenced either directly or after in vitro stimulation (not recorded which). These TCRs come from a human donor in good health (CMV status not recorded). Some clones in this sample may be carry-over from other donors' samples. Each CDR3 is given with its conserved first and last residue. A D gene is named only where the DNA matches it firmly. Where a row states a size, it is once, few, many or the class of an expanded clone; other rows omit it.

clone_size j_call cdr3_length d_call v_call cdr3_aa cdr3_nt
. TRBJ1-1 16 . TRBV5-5 CASSYRDPWRNTEAFF TGTGCCAGCAGCTACCGGGACCCTTGGAGGAACACTGAAGCTTTCTTT
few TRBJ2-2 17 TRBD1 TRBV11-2 CASSLKTGGLNTGELFF TGTGCCAGCAGCTTAAAGACAGGGGGCTTAAATACCGGGGAGCTGTTTTTT
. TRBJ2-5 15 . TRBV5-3 CASSWGGGQQETQYF TGTGCCAGCAGCTGGGGGGGGGGGCAGCAAGAGACCCAGTACTTC
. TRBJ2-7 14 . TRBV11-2 CASSPDRTLYEQYF TGTGCCAGCAGCCCGGACCGGACTCTCTACGAGCAGTACTTC
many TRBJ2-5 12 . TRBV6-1 CASSADQETQYF TGTGCCAGCAGCGCAGACCAAGAGACCCAGTACTTC
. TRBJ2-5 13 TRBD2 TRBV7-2 CASSFGGLAPQYF TGTGCCAGCAGCTTTGGGGGACTAGCGCCCCAGTACTTC
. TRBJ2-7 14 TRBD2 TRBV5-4 CASSPGGDFYEQYF TGTGCCAGCAGCCCGGGGGGGGATTTTTACGAGCAGTACTTC
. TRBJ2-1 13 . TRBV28 CASSTTSYNEQFF TGTGCCAGCAGTACCACATCCTACAATGAGCAGTTCTTC
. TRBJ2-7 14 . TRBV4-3 CASSQGPEHYEQYF TGCGCCAGCAGCCAAGGACCCGAACACTACGAGCAGTACTTC
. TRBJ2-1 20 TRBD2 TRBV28 CASRQTGTSGGESSYNEQFF TGTGCCAGCAGACAGACGGGGACTAGCGGGGGGGAGAGCTCCTACAATGAGCAGTTCTTC
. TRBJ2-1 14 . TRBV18 CASSPRRSYNEQFF TGTGCCAGCTCACCCAGGCGGTCCTACAATGAGCAGTTCTTC
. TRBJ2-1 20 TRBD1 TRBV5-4 CASSLDPGQGEYRSYNEQFF TGTGCCAGCAGCTTGGATCCGGGACAGGGGGAGTATAGGTCCTACAATGAGCAGTTCTTC
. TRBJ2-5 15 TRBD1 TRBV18 CASSPTRQGQETQYF TGTGCCAGCTCACCGACTCGACAGGGGCAAGAGACCCAGTACTTC
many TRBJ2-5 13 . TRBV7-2 CASSVGASKTQYF TGTGCCAGCAGCGTGGGGGCTTCGAAGACCCAGTACTTC
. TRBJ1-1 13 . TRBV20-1 CSAGTDWVAEAFF TGCAGTGCGGGGACCGATTGGGTCGCTGAAGCTTTCTTT
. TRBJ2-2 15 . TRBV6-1 CASRPQKINTGELFF TGTGCCAGCAGGCCTCAGAAAATTAACACCGGGGAGCTGTTTTTT
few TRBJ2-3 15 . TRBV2 CASGEGTTSSDTQYF TGTGCCAGCGGAGAGGGGACAACCTCTTCAGATACGCAGTATTTT
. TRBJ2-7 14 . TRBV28 CASSVTGFPYEQYF TGTGCCAGCAGTGTAACAGGGTTCCCCTACGAGCAGTACTTC
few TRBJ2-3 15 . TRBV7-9 CANRASGASTDTQYF TGTGCCAACCGGGCATCGGGGGCTAGCACAGATACGCAGTATTTT
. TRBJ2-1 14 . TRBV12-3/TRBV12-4 CASRTDLGYGEQFF TGTGCCAGCAGGACGGACTTGGGATACGGTGAGCAGTTCTTC
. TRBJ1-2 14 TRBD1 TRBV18 CASSTGTEIYGYTF TGTGCCAGCTCAACGGGGACAGAGATCTATGGCTACACCTTC
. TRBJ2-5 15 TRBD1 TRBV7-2 CASSFHRDRGKTQYF TGTGCCAGCAGCTTTCACCGGGACAGGGGAAAGACCCAGTACTTC
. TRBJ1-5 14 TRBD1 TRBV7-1 CASSRDSFNQPQHF TGTGCCAGCAGCCGGGACAGTTTCAATCAGCCCCAGCATTTT
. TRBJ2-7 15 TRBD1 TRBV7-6 CASSPTGAKAYEQYF TGTGCCAGCAGCCCGACAGGGGCCAAAGCCTACGAGCAGTACTTC
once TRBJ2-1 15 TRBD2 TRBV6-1 CASSYGTSGYNEQFF TGTGCCAGCAGCTACGGGACTAGTGGCTACAATGAGCAGTTCTTC
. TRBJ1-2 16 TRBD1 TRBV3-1 CASSQGWTGRNYGYTF TGTGCCAGCAGCCAAGGGTGGACAGGCCGTAACTATGGCTACACCTTC
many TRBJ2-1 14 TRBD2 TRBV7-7 CASSSGTSVDEQFF TGTGCCAGCAGCTCAGGGACTAGCGTTGATGAGCAGTTCTTC
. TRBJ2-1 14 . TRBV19 CASSIYGVDNEQFF TGTGCCAGTAGTATATACGGGGTCGACAATGAGCAGTTCTTC